The 23 T cell receptor beta chains listed next were all sequenced from one sample in a study of Tregs in tolerant kidney transplant recipients. Measured with immunoSEQ multiplex PCR; TCRdb has only the in-frame clones, and not every one. The sample yields about 240,000 clones, more than 65% seen once. Sequencing input: CD4+ T cells from blood. The receptors derive from a human donor in good health.

This clone was observed once. The J gene is TRBJ1-1, the V gene TRBV5-1; tentative D call: TRBD1 (5 bases). Germline values: CDR1 SGHRS, CDR2 YFSETQ. This CDR3 is 14 amino acids long. V was clipped by 4 bases and J by 1 base, with 11 bases between them. CDR3 sequence: CASSPGPSNTEAFF. The DNA for the CDR3 is TGCGCCAGCAGCCCGGGACCTTCGAACACTGAAGCTTTCTTT. The full variable domain, its missing parts supplied by reference TRBV5-1 and TRBJ1-1, is KAGVTQTPRYLIKTRGQQVTLSCSPISGHRSVSWYQQTPGQGLQFLFEYFSETQRNKGNFPGRFSGRQFSNSRSEMNVSTLELGDSALYLCASSPGPSNTEAFFGQGTRLTVV.

J is TRBJ1-5 and V is TRBV18; D remains ambiguous. Trimming left V 3 bases short and J 2 bases short, with 14 bases between. CDR1 is KGHSH, CDR2 LQKENI, per germline. The length of the CDR3 is 16 residues. The CDR3 coding sequence is TGTGCCAGCTCACCTGGGAGGACTAATGGCAATCAGCCCCAGCATTTT. It encodes CASSPGRTNGNQPQHF.

This clone has only a few counts. This chain connects TRBV7-9 to TRBJ2-2, with D hard to call. V lost 2 bases, J lost 7 bases, and 17 bases lay in between. The CDR3 length is 16 residues. Germline CDR1 SEHNR, CDR2 FQNEAQ (reference sequence). CDR3 nucleotides: TGTGCCAGCAGCTTACTGTCCCAGGATGGGTACGGGGAGCTGTTTTTT. It is translated as CASSLLSQDGYGELFF.

This clone was seen more than once but under ten times. This chain links TRBV10-1 with TRBJ2-2; the D gene is possibly TRBD1 (5 bases). Trimming pared 3 bases from V and 8 bases from J, leaving 16 bases between. CDR3 length: 15 amino acids. In germline, CDR1 is WNHNN, CDR2 SYGVQD (reference sequence). The chain's CDR3 is CASSEATVASGELFF. CDR3 nucleotides: TGCGCCAGCAGTGAAGCGACAGTTGCCTCTGGGGAGCTGTTTTTT.

J is TRBJ1-1 and V is TRBV14; D perhaps matches TRBD1 (5 bases). Trimming left V 0 bases short and J 0 bases short, with 11 bases between. CDR1 SGHDN and CDR2 FVKESK come from the germline V gene. The CDR3 runs 16 residues. CDR3 bases: TGTGCCAGCAGCCAAGACGAAGGGGAGGTGAACACTGAAGCTTTCTTT. Translated: CASSQDEGEVNTEAFF. Using reference TRBV14 and TRBJ1-1 for the parts outside the CDR3, the full variable domain is EAGVTQFPSHSVIEKGQTVTLRCDPISGHDNLYWYRRVMGKEIKFLLHFVKESKQDESGMPNNRFLAERTGGTYSTLKVQPAELEDSGVYFCASSQDEGEVNTEAFFGQGTRLTVV.

This clone was observed a single time. The chain carries TRBV4-1 and TRBJ2-7; perhaps D is TRBD1 or TRBD2 (5 bases each). Germline loops: CDR1 MGHRA, CDR2 YSYEKL. Trimming pared 0 bases from V and 0 bases from J, leaving 9 bases between. The CDR3 is 15 amino acids. This CDR3 is CASSQEGTYSYEQYF. The CDR3 DNA is TGCGCCAGCAGCCAAGAGGGGACCTACTCCTACGAGCAGTACTTC.

V and J are TRBV6-1 and TRBJ1-1; a possible D gene is TRBD1 (6 bases). From germline, CDR1 is MNHNS and CDR2 SASEGT. The CDR3 contains 14 residues. V gave up 6 bases and J gave up 4 bases, with 15 bases separating them. CDR3 sequence (DNA): TGTGCCAGCAGAAGGGGGGGCCCGGCCACTGAAGCTTTCTTT. Translated, it gives CASRRGGPATEAFF.

This rearrangement joins TRBV5-1 to TRBJ2-4; 9 bases align to TRBD1. CDR3 length: 16 amino acids. The V and J ends lost 0 bases and 11 bases, in that order; junction bases with no gene match: 12. Looked up from germline, CDR1 is SGHRS and CDR2 is YFSETQ. The CDR3, as DNA: TGCGCCAGCAGCTTGGGCCCACAGGGGGCGCGGCAATTTCAGTACTTC. It translates to CASSLGPQGARQFQYF.

J is TRBJ2-1 and V is TRBV5-4, with 8 bases matching TRBD2. Germline CDR1 and CDR2: SGHNT and YYREEE (reference sequence). V dropped 0 bases and J dropped 7; count of bases not matched to a gene: 6. The CDR3 is 15 residues long. The CDR3 nucleotides are TGTGCCAGCAGCTTGGACAGCGGGAGCGCAAATGAGCAGTTCTTC. This translates into CASSLDSGSANEQFF.

Concerning this clone: Other nucleotide sequences from this sample produce the same CDR3. The chain combines TRBV10-1 with TRBJ2-7, with a tentative D call TRBD2 (5 bases). Germline values: CDR1 WNHNN, CDR2 SYGVQD (reference sequence). The CDR3 has 16 residues. Deletions cut 3 bases from V and 0 bases from J, with 15 bases between. CDR3 protein: CASSEGRTSLSYEQYF. The CDR3 bases are TGCGCCAGCAGTGAAGGGCGGACTTCACTCTCCTACGAGCAGTACTTC.

The chain couples TRBV6-5 to TRBJ1-2; the D gene is possibly TRBD1 (6 bases). V was trimmed by 6 bases and J by 7 bases, leaving 18 bases between them. The CDR3 has 14 amino acids. Germline CDR1 MNHEY, CDR2 SVGAGI. CDR3 in amino acids: CASRGLRGAVGYTF. The CDR3, as DNA: TGTGCCAGCAGGGGACTCCGGGGGGCGGTTGGCTACACCTTC.

J is TRBJ2-7 and V is TRBV21-1; the D call of TRBD2 is as the table states it, not checked on the DNA. TRBV21-1 is designated a pseudogene. This CDR3 spans 16 amino acids. The CDR3 DNA reads TGTGCCAGCACTACGGGACTAGCGGGAGGGGCGTACGAGCAGTACTTC. It encodes CASTTGLAGGAYEQYF.

A few counts support this clone. J is TRBJ2-3 and V is TRBV2; D remains ambiguous. This CDR3 spans 14 amino acids. Trimming removed 7 bases at V and 0 bases at J, with 11 bases between. CDR1 is SNHLY, CDR2 FYNNEI, per germline. The CDR3 DNA sequence: TGTGCCAGCAATCACGGCTTTAGCACAGATACGCAGTATTTT. Translation gives CASNHGFSTDTQYF.

In regard to this clone: The sample holds other DNA sequences that translate to the same CDR3. V gene TRBV7-3 combines with J gene TRBJ1-1; D may be TRBD1 (5 bases). V gave up 2 bases and J gave up 3 bases, with 7 bases separating them. The CDR3 sequence is 13 residues long. The germline CDR1 and CDR2 sequences are SGHTA and FQGTGA. The CDR3 here is CASSLQGDTEAFF. The CDR3 DNA sequence: TGTGCCAGCAGCTTACAAGGGGACACTGAAGCTTTCTTT.

The chain recombines TRBV5-1 with TRBJ2-7; TRBD1 matches 9 bases. V dropped 2 bases and J dropped 1; count of bases not matched to a gene: 4. This CDR3 region has 15 residues. Germline CDR1 is SGHRS and CDR2 is YFSETQ. CDR3 sequence (DNA): TGCGCCAGCAGCTTTGGACAGGGGAGATCCTACGAGCAGTACTTC. Protein product: CASSFGQGRSYEQYF.

A few counts support this clone. The chain couples TRBV7-3 to TRBJ2-2; TRBD2 is a possible D gene (6 bases). The CDR3 spans 15 residues. CDR1 is SGHTA, CDR2 FQGTGA, per germline. V shed 5 bases and J shed 4 bases, with 14 bases lying between them. The CDR3 DNA reads as TGTGCCAGCAGCGTGGGGGGACCGACCACCGGGGAGCTGTTTTTT. This encodes CASSVGGPTTGELFF.

About this clone itself: One end of the junction fails to match germline, which may point to a read error. The chain links TRBV5-1 to TRBJ2-3; no clear D. The CDR3 length is 15 residues. CDR1 and CDR2 from the germline V gene are SGHRS and YFSETQ. CDR3 coding DNA: TGCGCCATCAGCTTGCAGGCAGCAGTCACAGATACGCAGTATTTT. As protein: CAISLQAAVTDTQYF.

The V call is TRBV10-1, the J call TRBJ1-5; 7 bases map to TRBD1. CDR3 length: 15 residues. Trimming removed 8 bases from V and 2 bases from J; junction bases left unmatched: 9. Germline V gene sequence: CDR1 WNHNN, CDR2 SYGVQD (reference sequence). CDR3 in DNA: TGCGCCAGCCCTTTTGGACAGGAGCGCAATCAGCCCCAGCATTTT. This sequence encodes CASPFGQERNQPQHF.

The J gene is TRBJ1-4, the V gene TRBV7-2; TRBD1 matches at 7 bases. With 5 bases clipped from V and 0 bases from J, the junction kept 6 bases outside the gene matches. The CDR3 has 16 residues. The germline CDR1 and CDR2 sequences are SGHTA and FQGNSA. The CDR3 region is CASSRDRAATNEKLFF. The CDR3 DNA follows: TGTGCCAGCAGCCGTGACAGGGCCGCAACTAATGAAAAACTGTTTTTT.

The V and J genes are TRBV7-2 and TRBJ2-1, with 10 bases identical to TRBD2. Germline values: CDR1 SGHTA, CDR2 FQGNSA. V was pared by 2 bases and J by 6 bases, with 7 bases of the junction left unmatched. This CDR3 comprises 16 residues. The CDR3 loop reads CASSLFGSGGPNEQFF. In DNA form, the CDR3 reads TGTGCCAGCAGCTTATTTGGTAGCGGGGGGCCCAATGAGCAGTTCTTC.

This clone has a single count. The gene calls are TRBV6-5 and TRBJ2-7, with 7 bases lining up with TRBD1. The CDR3 sequence is 15 residues long. The germline V gene encodes CDR1 MNHEY and CDR2 SVGAGI. V was pared by 5 bases and J by 0 bases, with 7 bases of the junction left unmatched. The CDR3 spells CASSAGTATSYEQYF. The CDR3 DNA reads TGTGCCAGCAGTGCCGGGACAGCCACCTCCTACGAGCAGTACTTC.

The chain combines TRBV9 with TRBJ1-2; 7 nucleotides agree with TRBD1. Germline lookup yields CDR1 SGDLS and CDR2 YYNGEE. J gave up 4 bases and V 3 bases, and 15 bases lay outside the gene matches. The CDR3 totals 17 residues. The CDR3 DNA is TGTGCCAGCAGCGCACGACCTATCCCGGGACAGACCTATGGCTACACCTTC. The encoded protein is CASSARPIPGQTYGYTF.

The chain uses TRBV5-1 and TRBJ2-5; D perhaps matches TRBD1 (6 bases). The end of the DNA fits TRBJ2-7 better, so the J call may be wrong. The CDR3 has 13 amino acids. The V gene's germline CDR1 is SGHRS and CDR2 YFSETQ. CDR3 loop: CASSLGDNHEQYF. CDR3 bases: TGCGCCAGCAGCTTGGGGGACAACCACGAGCAGTACTTC.